Presented here are 22 T cell receptor beta chains from one specimen sequenced in a study of T cell responses to AZD1222 COVID-19 vaccine. Libraries were prepared by immunoSEQ multiplex PCR; TCRdb keeps only in-frame clonotypes and omits some of them. The sample contains roughly 120,000 clones, around 92% of which appear only once. Sequencing was performed on peripheral blood, taken on day 0 of AZD1222 vaccination. The receptors stem from an adult in good health.

This chain links TRBV5-5 with TRBJ2-6; 10 positions agree with TRBD1. J gave up 2 bases and V 4 bases, and 3 bases lay outside the gene matches. From germline, CDR1 is SGHKS and CDR2 YYEKEE (reference sequence). The CDR3 is made up of 16 amino acids. CDR3 sequence reads: CASSRQGAPGANVLTF. The CDR3 DNA follows: TGTGCCAGCAGCCGACAGGGGGCCCCTGGGGCCAACGTCCTGACTTTC.

The chain carries TRBV29-1 and TRBJ1-2; D uncertain. There are 12 residues in the CDR3. Per germline, CDR1 SQVTM and CDR2 ANQGSEA. The V end was cut by 2 bases, the J end by 4 bases, with 8 bases between. The CDR3 bases are TGCAGCGTTGAAATCGGCAGCTATGGCTACACCTTC. The encoded protein is CSVEIGSYGYTF.

This sequence joins TRBV28 and TRBJ1-2; 7 bases map to TRBD1. Germline CDR1 reads MDHEN; CDR2 reads SYDVKM. This CDR3 is 15 amino acids long. Losses at the gene ends were 3 bases for V and 4 bases for J; bases not matched to a gene: 8. In DNA, the CDR3 is TGTGCCAGCAGTTTTCCCCGGACAGGCCTCTATGGCTACACCTTC. Translated, it gives CASSFPRTGLYGYTF.

This chain uses TRBV12-3 or TRBV12-4 with TRBJ1-1; no firm D call. This CDR3 is 10 amino acids long. With 0 bases removed from V and 11 bases from J, the gap between germline ends came to 4 bases. CDR3 sequence: CASSLAGAFF. CDR3 in DNA: TGTGCCAGCAGTTTAGCAGGGGCTTTCTTT.

The genes are TRBV7-2 and TRBJ1-5; tentative D call: TRBD1 (6 bases). V shed 3 bases and J shed 6 bases, with 9 bases lying between them. Germline V gene data show CDR1 as SGHTA and CDR2 as FQGNSA. CDR3 size: 13 residues. The CDR3 protein is CASSFTQGQPQHF. The CDR3 nucleotides are TGTGCCAGCAGCTTCACACAGGGTCAGCCCCAGCATTTT.

CDR3 protein: CASSLQDYWGPKYF. In nucleotides, the CDR3 is TGTGCCAGCAGCCTACAAGATTATTGGGGGCCGAAGTATTTT. The chain carries TRBV3-1 (or the pseudogene TRBV3-2) and TRBJ2-3; D possibly corresponds to TRBD1 (6 bases). V lost 4 bases to trimming and J lost 13 bases, with 21 bases between them. Germline CDR1 reads LGHDT; CDR2 reads YNNKEL (reference sequence). This CDR3 is 14 amino acids long.

V is TRBV28 and J is TRBJ2-7, with D possibly being TRBD1 (5 bases). Between the trimmed V and J ends, which lost 2 bases and 0 bases, there was a span of 8 bases. Germline lookup yields CDR1 MDHEN and CDR2 SYDVKM. The CDR3 is made up of 14 amino acids. CDR3 DNA: TGTGCCAGCAGTTTAGCAGGGCTCTCCTACGAGCAGTACTTC. This codes for CASSLAGLSYEQYF.

The V call is TRBV7-2, the J call TRBJ1-5; D may be TRBD1 (5 bases). Trimming stripped 7 bases from V and 6 bases from J, with 16 bases between. Germline CDR1 reads SGHTA; CDR2 reads FQGNSA. The CDR3 runs to 14 residues. The CDR3 DNA is TGTGCCAGCACCCGGGGGGGGATGGGTCAGCCCCAGCATTTT. Amino acids: CASTRGGMGQPQHF.

The sample holds one count of this clone. The chain is built from TRBV30 and TRBJ1-2; D gene unclear. V shed 5 bases and J shed 3 bases, with 10 bases lying between them. Germline V gene lookup returns CDR1 GTSNPN and CDR2 SVGIG (reference sequence). CDR3 size: 12 residues. In DNA, the CDR3 is TGTGCCTGGGCAGAGGGCTACTATGGCTACACCTTC. Protein product: CAWAEGYYGYTF.

This chain joins TRBV5-8 and TRBJ2-4; a possible D gene is TRBD1 (6 bases). V shed 4 bases and J shed 3 bases, with 8 bases lying between them. This CDR3 contains 13 residues. Germline V gives CDR1 SGHTS, CDR2 YDEGEE. The CDR3 coding sequence is TGTGCCAGCAGCCCGGGACACAAAAACATTCAGTACTTC. Translating gives CASSPGHKNIQYF. Filled out from reference TRBV5-8 and TRBJ2-4, the complete variable domain reads EAGVTQSPTHLIKTRGQQATLRCSPISGHTSVYWYQQALGLGLQFLLWYDEGEERNRGNFPPRFSGRQFPNYSSELNVNALELEDSALYLCASSPGHKNIQYFGAGTRLSVL.

Only one count was recorded for this clone. The chain employs TRBV19 and TRBJ1-3, with TRBD1 matching over 7 bases. V lost 11 bases, J lost 3 bases, and 7 bases stayed unmatched. This CDR3 is 13 amino acids long. Per the germline V gene, CDR1 is LNHDA and CDR2 is SQIVND (reference sequence). The CDR3 sequence is CAGGTVDGNTIYF. The CDR3 DNA is TGTGCCGGCGGGACAGTTGATGGAAACACCATATATTTT.

Comment on this clone: Relative to the germline gene, one junction end is altered; a read error may explain this. J is TRBJ2-7 and V is TRBV29-1; no reliable D call. The V gene's germline CDR1 is SQVTM and CDR2 ANQGSEA. The CDR3 runs 13 residues. CDR3 in amino acids: CSVGAGPSNEQYF. CDR3 DNA sequence: TGCAGCGTTGGGGCAGGACCCTCCAACGAGCAGTACTTC.

The chain couples TRBV29-1 to TRBJ1-2, with D unclear. V shed 2 bases and J shed 1 base, with 8 bases lying between them. CDR3 size: 13 residues. Germline loops: CDR1 SQVTM, CDR2 ANQGSEA. CDR3 protein: CSVESRDNYGYTF. CDR3 DNA sequence: TGCAGCGTTGAATCAAGGGATAACTATGGCTACACCTTC.

The rearrangement joins TRBV6-5 to TRBJ2-7; 9 bases line up with TRBD1. The length of the CDR3 is 13 residues. From germline, CDR1 is MNHEY and CDR2 SVGAGI. Trimming took 6 bases from V and 3 from J; bases not matched to a gene: 3. CDR3 coding DNA: TGTGCCAGCAGCTACAGGGGGCTCTACGAGCAGTACTTC. Protein sequence: CASSYRGLYEQYF.

The chain combines TRBV3-1 (or the pseudogene TRBV3-2) with TRBJ2-5; D might be TRBD2 (5 bases). CDR1 is LGHDT and CDR2 is YNNKEL in the germline V gene (reference sequence). The V end was cut by 4 bases, the J end by 3 bases, with 15 bases between. The CDR3 has 15 amino acids. For the CDR3, the DNA is TGTGCCAGCAGCCGTCGGGGTATTACGGAAGAGACCCAGTACTTC. It translates to CASSRRGITEETQYF.

This chain joins TRBV6-5 and TRBJ2-7; D possibly matches TRBD1 or TRBD2 (6 bases each). V gave up 5 bases and J gave up 4 bases, with 18 bases separating them. Germline CDR1 and CDR2: MNHEY and SVGAGI. The CDR3 covers 15 residues. CDR3 amino acids: CASSPGAIAEYEQYF. CDR3 nucleotide sequence: TGTGCCAGCAGTCCAGGGGCCATAGCGGAGTACGAGCAGTACTTC.

J is TRBJ1-2 and V is TRBV28, with D possibly matching TRBD1 (5 bases). Germline CDR1 and CDR2: MDHEN and SYDVKM. This CDR3 has 14 residues. Trimming cost V 5 bases and J 6 bases, with 16 bases left between them. Here the CDR3 DNA reads TGTGCCAGCAGTGCCGAGGGGTTCTTTGATGGCTACACCTTC. Amino acids: CASSAEGFFDGYTF.

The chain carries TRBV10-3 and TRBJ2-3; D is possibly TRBD2 (6 bases). The CDR3 has 14 amino acids. V lost 8 bases to trimming and J lost 3 bases, with 15 bases between them. Germline CDR1 reads ENHRY; CDR2 reads SYGVKD. In DNA form, the CDR3 reads TGTGCCATCCACCGGGACGGAGGGACAGATACGCAGTATTTT. It specifies CAIHRDGGTDTQYF.

This clone was observed a single time. This chain connects TRBV28 to TRBJ2-5; 7 bases are shared with TRBD2. J gave up 1 base and V 8 bases, and 16 bases lay outside the gene matches. The germline V gene encodes CDR1 MDHEN and CDR2 SYDVKM. The CDR3 loop spans 17 amino acids. CDR3 residues: CASSSTLGGTFQETQYF. CDR3 in DNA: TGTGCCAGCTCCTCCACGTTGGGAGGGACTTTCCAAGAGACCCAGTACTTC.

For the CDR3, the DNA is TGTGCCAGCAGTCAAGTAACCGGGGGAAATAACTATGGCTACACCTTC. Translation: CASSQVTGGNNYGYTF. The chain couples TRBV27 to TRBJ1-2, with D perhaps matching TRBD1 (5 bases). The CDR3 is 16 residues long. V gave up 5 bases and J gave up 1 base, with 17 bases separating them. CDR1 and CDR2 (germline): MNHEY, SMNVEV (reference sequence).

J is TRBJ2-3 and V is TRBV10-3; maybe TRBD2 (5 bases). The CDR3 consists of 13 residues. Trimming cost V 7 bases and J 0 bases, with 8 bases left between them. CDR1 and CDR2 from the germline V gene are ENHRY and SYGVKD. DNA for the CDR3: TGTGCCATCAAGCGGCCCAGCACAGATACGCAGTATTTT. Translated, it gives CAIKRPSTDTQYF.

The rearrangement uses TRBV10-2 and TRBJ1-3, with D unresolved. V was trimmed by 0 bases and J by 1 base, leaving 7 bases between them. The germline V gene encodes CDR1 WSHSY and CDR2 SAAADI. The CDR3 is made up of 15 amino acids. CDR3 bases: TGCGCCAGCAGTGAGTCGAGGGCATCTGGAAACACCATATATTTT. It codes for CASSESRASGNTIYF.